Included here is one TCR beta chain sequence, with context. Its antigen is still unknown. This sample stems from a study of cytomegalovirus exposure and HLA in healthy donors. General study results and limits: It was about 150 TCR beta chains that were listed as cytomegalovirus-associated. Diagnosis of cytomegalovirus status made by the classifier reportedly showed high specificity and sensitivity. The productive fraction for most TCR beta V segments was about 87% or about 30% in an earlier analysis. It was confirmed in vitro that three of the CMV-associated chains were specific for CMV antigens.

The PCR made use of 60 Vbeta and 13 Jbeta primers. Here immunoSEQ multiplex PCR was the method, and the copy in TCRdb shows in-frame clones only, minus some. The sample shows 150,000 to 200,000 clones, around 76% of them seen only once. The specimen sequenced was PBMCs. This clonotype originated in a man between 35 and 55 years old in good health and CMV-seropositive.

The CDR3 DNA reads TGTGCCTGGACGGAAGGGGTGGTCCATCAGTACTTC. This codes for CAWTEGVVHQYF. The J gene is TRBJ2-7, the V gene TRBV30, with D possibly TRBD1 on 5 matching bases. Germline CDR1 reads GTSNPN; CDR2 reads SVGIG (reference sequence). V lost 4 bases, J lost 10 bases, and 17 bases lay in between. This CDR3 is built from 12 residues.